The 5 T cell receptor beta chains below come from one sample, sequenced in a study of cytomegalovirus exposure and HLA in healthy donors. 13 Jbeta primers and 60 Vbeta primers were used for the PCR. Here immunoSEQ multiplex PCR was the method, and the copy in TCRdb shows in-frame clones only, minus some. Of 200,000 to 300,000 clones listed, about 86% are singletons. Sequenced sample: PBMCs. The receptors here all came from a woman aged 60-70 years in good health and CMV-seropositive.

This sequence joins TRBV27 and TRBJ2-1, with D maybe TRBD2 (5 bases). CDR3 length: 13 amino acids. Germline values: CDR1 MNHEY, CDR2 SMNVEV (reference sequence). The V and J ends lost 5 bases and 7 bases respectively, with 12 bases between them. CDR3 residues: CASSPSGLNEQFF. The CDR3 coding sequence is TGTGCCAGCAGTCCCTCGGGGTTGAATGAGCAGTTCTTC.

The chain joins TRBV5-1 to TRBJ2-7; 14 positions match TRBD2. Germline lookup yields CDR1 SGHRS and CDR2 YFSETQ. This CDR3 contains 20 residues. Unmatched junction bases numbered 11, after V lost 0 bases and J lost 0 bases. The CDR3 here is CASSLGTGLAGVGSSYEQYF. The CDR3 DNA reads TGCGCCAGCAGCTTGGGTACGGGACTAGCGGGAGTCGGGAGCTCCTACGAGCAGTACTTC.

This rearrangement joins TRBV28 to TRBJ2-5, with a possible D match to TRBD2 (6 bases). CDR1 is MDHEN, CDR2 SYDVKM, per germline. This CDR3 has 14 amino acids. The V end was cut by 7 bases, the J end by 5 bases, with 17 bases between. The CDR3 region is CASNPFGGRETQYF. CDR3 coding DNA: TGTGCCAGCAACCCGTTCGGGGGTCGGGAGACCCAGTACTTC.

The chain uses TRBV27 and TRBJ2-1; D not resolved. The CDR3 covers 14 residues. Trimming shortened V by 6 bases and J by 7 bases, and 16 bases separated the two germline ends. The germline CDR1 and CDR2 sequences are MNHEY and SMNVEV (reference sequence). The CDR3 region has the DNA TGTGCCAGCAGACCCGTCCAAGCAGGTAATGAGCAGTTCTTC. This gives the protein CASRPVQAGNEQFF.

The chain links TRBV6-1 to TRBJ2-7; 11 bases line up with TRBD1. CDR3 length: 16 amino acids. Germline CDR1 MNHNS, CDR2 SASEGT. The ends lost 4 bases at V and 2 bases at J; junction bases unmatched: 7. The CDR3 DNA sequence: TGTGCCAGCAGTGTTCTTACGGGACAGGGGGCCTACGAGCAGTACTTC. This gives the protein CASSVLTGQGAYEQYF.